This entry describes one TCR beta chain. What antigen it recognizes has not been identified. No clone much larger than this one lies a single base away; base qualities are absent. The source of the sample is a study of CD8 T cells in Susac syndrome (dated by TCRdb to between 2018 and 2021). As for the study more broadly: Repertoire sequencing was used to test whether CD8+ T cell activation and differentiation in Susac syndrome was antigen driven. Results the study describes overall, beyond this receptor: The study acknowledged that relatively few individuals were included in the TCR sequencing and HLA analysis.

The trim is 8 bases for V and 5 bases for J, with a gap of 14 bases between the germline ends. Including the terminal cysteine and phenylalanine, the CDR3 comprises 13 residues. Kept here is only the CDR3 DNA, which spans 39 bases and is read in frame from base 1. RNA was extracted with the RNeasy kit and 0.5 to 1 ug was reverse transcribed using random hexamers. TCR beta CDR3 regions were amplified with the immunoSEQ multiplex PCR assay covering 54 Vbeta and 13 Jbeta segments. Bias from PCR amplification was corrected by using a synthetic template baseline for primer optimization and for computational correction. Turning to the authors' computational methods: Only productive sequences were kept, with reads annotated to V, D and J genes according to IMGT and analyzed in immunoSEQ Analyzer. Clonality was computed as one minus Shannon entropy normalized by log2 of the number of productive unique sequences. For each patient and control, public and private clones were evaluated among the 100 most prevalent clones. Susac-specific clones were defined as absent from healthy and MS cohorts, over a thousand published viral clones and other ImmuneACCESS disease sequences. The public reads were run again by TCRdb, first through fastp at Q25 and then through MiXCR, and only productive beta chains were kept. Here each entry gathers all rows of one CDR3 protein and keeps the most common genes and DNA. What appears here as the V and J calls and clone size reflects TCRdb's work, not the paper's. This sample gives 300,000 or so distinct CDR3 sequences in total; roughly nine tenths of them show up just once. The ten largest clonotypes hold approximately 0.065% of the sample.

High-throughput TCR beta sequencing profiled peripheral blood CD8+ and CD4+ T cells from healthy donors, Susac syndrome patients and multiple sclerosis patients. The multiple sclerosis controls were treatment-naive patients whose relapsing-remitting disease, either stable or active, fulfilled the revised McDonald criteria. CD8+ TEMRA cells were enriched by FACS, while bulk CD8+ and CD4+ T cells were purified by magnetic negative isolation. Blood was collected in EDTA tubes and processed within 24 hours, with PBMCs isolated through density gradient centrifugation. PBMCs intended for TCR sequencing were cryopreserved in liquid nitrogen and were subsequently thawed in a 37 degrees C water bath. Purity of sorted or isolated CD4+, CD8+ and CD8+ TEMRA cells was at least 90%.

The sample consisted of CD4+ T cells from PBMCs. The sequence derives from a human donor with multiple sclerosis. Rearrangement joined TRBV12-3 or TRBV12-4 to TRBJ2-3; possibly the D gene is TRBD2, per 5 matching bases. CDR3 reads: CASYHGNRDTQYF. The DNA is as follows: TGTGCCAGCTATCACGGGAATAGAGATACGCAGTATTTT.